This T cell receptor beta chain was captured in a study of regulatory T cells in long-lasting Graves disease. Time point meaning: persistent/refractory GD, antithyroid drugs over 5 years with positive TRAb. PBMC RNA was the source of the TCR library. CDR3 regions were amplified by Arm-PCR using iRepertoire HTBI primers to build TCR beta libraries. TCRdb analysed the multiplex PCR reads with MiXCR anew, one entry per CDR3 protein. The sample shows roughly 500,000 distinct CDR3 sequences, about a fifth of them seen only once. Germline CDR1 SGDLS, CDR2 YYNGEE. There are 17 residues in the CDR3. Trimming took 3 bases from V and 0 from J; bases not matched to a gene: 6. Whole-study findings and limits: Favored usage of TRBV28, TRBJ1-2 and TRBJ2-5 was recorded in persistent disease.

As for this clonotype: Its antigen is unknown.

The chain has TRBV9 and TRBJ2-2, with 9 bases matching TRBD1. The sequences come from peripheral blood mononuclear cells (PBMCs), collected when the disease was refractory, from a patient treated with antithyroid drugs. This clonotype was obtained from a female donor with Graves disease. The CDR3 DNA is TGTGCCAGCAGCGCGGGACAGGGTCGTTCGAACACCGGGGAGCTGTTTTTT. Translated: CASSAGQGRSNTGELFF.